This TCR beta chain was captured in a study of response to subunit inactivated influenza vaccine (dated by TCRdb to about 2018). Notes on the research overall: To follow how T cells responded to a trivalent subunit inactivated influenza vaccine, the researchers relied on deep quantitative profiling of the T cell receptor repertoire.

This clonotype has only a few counts. Its antigen is currently not known. Qualities for individual bases were not recorded, and no much larger clone is one base off. Results and caveats for the whole study, not just this receptor: The authors proposed that each seasonal influenza vaccination may bring in only a limited number of new T cells.

The method behind the library was RT-PCR. Sequencing was carried out with an Illumina HiSeq 2500. TCRdb's own reprocessing of the public reads used fastp at Q25 and MiXCR and kept productive beta chains. Every distinct CDR3 protein forms one entry, paired with its most common genes and DNA. Present in this sample are around 540,000 distinct CDR3 sequences, around 11% of which were seen just once. The ten largest account for about 9.4% of the sample. As encoded in the germline V gene (reference sequence), CDR1 is DFQATT while CDR2 is SNEGSKA. There are 17 amino acids in the CDR3, from cysteine to phenylalanine inclusive. Only the CDR3 part of the read is kept: 51 bases, read in frame from the first base. V loses 1 base, J loses 4 bases, and the germline ends lie 21 bases apart.

The V gene is TRBV20-1 and the J gene is TRBJ2-3, with TRBD2 as a weak D call on 6 bases. The TCR originated in a man between 45 and 60 years old who received an inactivated influenza vaccine. Donor details come from another sample of the same person, matched by shared clones. This specimen was PBMCs from blood, taken on the day of vaccination. The CDR3 protein is CSARGSGAGFSADTQYF. The DNA reads TGCAGTGCTAGAGGTAGCGGAGCCGGGTTCAGTGCAGATACGCAGTATTTT.